Listed below are T cell receptor beta chains from one sample, sequenced in a study of T cell repertoires in cytomegalovirus infection. Using its own MiXCR run on the reads, TCRdb lists one record per CDR3 protein. The data show hundreds of thousands of distinct CDR3 sequences, under 40% seen once. The sequenced sample consisted of PBMCs. Receptor source: a human donor in good health (CMV status not recorded). Some clones in this sample may be carry-over from other donors' samples. The CDR3 runs from the conserved cysteine through the conserved F or W. Rows may omit the clone size; those that give it use once, few, many or a size class.

j_call v_call clone_size cdr3_aa
TRBJ1-2 TRBV19 - CATRGSGASGGYTF
TRBJ1-5 TRBV12-3/TRBV12-4 few CASTWGGNQPQHF
TRBJ2-1 TRBV4-1 - CASSQDGYPETYNEQFF
TRBJ2-2 TRBV7-6 many CASSLAESRLDGASSSYYTGELFF
TRBJ2-1 TRBV7-9 - CASSRTDYGPVEQFF
TRBJ2-2 TRBV5-1 - CASSLAWSGGNTGELFF
TRBJ2-1 TRBV4-1 many CASSQGKGLIHNEQFF
TRBJ2-2 TRBV6-5 - CASSYETGELFF
TRBJ2-3 TRBV18 - CASAPRTGRTDTQYF
TRBJ1-6 TRBV10-2 - CASSEPRDRTNSPLHF